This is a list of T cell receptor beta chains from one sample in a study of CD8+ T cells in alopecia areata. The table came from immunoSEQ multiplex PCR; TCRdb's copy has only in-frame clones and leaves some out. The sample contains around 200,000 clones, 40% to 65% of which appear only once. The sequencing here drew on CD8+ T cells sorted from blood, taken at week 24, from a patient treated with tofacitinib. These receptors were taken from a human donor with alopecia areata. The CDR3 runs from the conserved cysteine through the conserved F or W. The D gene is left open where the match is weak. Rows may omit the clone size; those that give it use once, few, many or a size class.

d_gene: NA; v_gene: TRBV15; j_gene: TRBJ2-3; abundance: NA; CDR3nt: TGTGCCACCAGCAGAGAGGGGCGGCTAAGCACAGATACGCAGTATTTT; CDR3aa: CATSREGRLSTDTQYF
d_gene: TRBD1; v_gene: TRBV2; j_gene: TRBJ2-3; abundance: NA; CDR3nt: TGTGCCAGCAGCCACGACGGACAGGGGAGGCCAGATACGCAGTATTTT; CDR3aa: CASSHDGQGRPDTQYF
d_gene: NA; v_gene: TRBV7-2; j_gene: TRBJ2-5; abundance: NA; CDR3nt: TGTGCCAGCAGCGGAGCGGGCACAGAGACCCAGTACTTC; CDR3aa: CASSGAGTETQYF
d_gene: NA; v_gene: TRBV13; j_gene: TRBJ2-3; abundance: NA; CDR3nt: TGTGCCAGCAGTTTGTACGGGGATACGCAGTATTTT; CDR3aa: CASSLYGDTQYF
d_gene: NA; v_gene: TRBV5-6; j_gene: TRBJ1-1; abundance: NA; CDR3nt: TGTGCCAGCAGCTTTCAGACAAGTCCTTTTACAAGTATGAACACTGAAGCTTTCTTT; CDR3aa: CASSFQTSPFTSMNTEAFF
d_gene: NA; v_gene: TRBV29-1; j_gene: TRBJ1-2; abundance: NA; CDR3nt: TGCAGCGTTGTGACAGCCTATGGCTACACCTTC; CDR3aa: CSVVTAYGYTF
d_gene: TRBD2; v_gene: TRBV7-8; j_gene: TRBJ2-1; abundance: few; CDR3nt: TGTGCCAGCAGCCCAGGGACTAGCGGGGGGCAATCCTACAATGAGCAGTTCTTC; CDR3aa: CASSPGTSGGQSYNEQFF
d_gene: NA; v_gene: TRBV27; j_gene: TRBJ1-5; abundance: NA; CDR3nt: TGTGCCAGCAGACCCTCAGGGTGGAAGAATCAGCCCCAGCATTTT; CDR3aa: CASRPSGWKNQPQHF
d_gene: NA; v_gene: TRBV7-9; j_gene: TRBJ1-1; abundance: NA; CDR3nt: TGTGCCAGCAGCTTAGGAGGGCAGCCGACCTGGGGAGCTTTCTTT; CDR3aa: CASSLGGQPTWGAFF
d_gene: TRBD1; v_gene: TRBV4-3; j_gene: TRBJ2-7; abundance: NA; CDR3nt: TGCGCCAGCAGCCAAGGACAGGGGGAGGGCTACGAGCAGTACTTC; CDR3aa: CASSQGQGEGYEQYF
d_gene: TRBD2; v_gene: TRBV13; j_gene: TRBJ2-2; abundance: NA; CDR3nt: TGTGCCAGCAGCTCGGGACTAGCAGACACCGGGGAGCTGTTTTTT; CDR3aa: CASSSGLADTGELFF
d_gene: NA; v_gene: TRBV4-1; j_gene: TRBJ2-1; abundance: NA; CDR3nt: TGCGCCAGCAGCCAAGTTCAGGGAAATGAGCAGTTCTTC; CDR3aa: CASSQVQGNEQFF
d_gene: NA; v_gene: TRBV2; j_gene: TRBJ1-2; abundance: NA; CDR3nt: TGTGCCAGCAGTGAAACCACCCGGACTAACTATGGCTACACCTTC; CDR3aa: CASSETTRTNYGYTF
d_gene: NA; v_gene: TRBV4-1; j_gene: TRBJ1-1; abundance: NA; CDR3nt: TGCGCCAGCAGCCAGGAGCGGGAGACTGAAGCTTTCTTT; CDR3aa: CASSQERETEAFF
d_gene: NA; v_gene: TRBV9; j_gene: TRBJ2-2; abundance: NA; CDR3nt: TGTGCCAGCAGCGCCTCCTCCGGCCTCGGGGAGCTGTTTTTT; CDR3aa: CASSASSGLGELFF
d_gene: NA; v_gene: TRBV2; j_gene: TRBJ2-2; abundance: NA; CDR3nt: TGTGCCAGCAGTTCCTGGGAGAACACCGGGGAGCTGTTTTTT; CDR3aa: CASSSWENTGELFF
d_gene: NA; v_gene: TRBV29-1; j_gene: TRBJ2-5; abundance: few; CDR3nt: TGCAGCGGCTTAGAACAAGAGACCCAGTACTTC; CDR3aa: CSGLEQETQYF
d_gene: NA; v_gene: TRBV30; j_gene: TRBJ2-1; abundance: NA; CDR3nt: TGTGCCTGGAGTGTGGACACGTTTGGGCATGAGCAGTTCTTC; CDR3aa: CAWSVDTFGHEQFF
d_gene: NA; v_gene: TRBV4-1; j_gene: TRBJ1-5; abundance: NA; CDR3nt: TGCGCCAGCAGCCAAGTCCCCGATCAGCCCCAGCATTTT; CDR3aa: CASSQVPDQPQHF
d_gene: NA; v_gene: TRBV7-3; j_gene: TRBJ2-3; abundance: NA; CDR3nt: TGTGCCAGCAGCTTAGATCGGGATACGCAGTATTTT; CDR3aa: CASSLDRDTQYF
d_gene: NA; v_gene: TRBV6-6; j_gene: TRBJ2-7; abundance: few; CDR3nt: TGTGCCAGCAGTTACTCTGTCGGCGGTACCTCCTACGAGCAGTACTTC; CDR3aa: CASSYSVGGTSYEQYF
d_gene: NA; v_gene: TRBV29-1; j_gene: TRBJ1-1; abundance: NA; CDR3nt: TGCAGCGTTGAAGGGGGCGCGGACAGCATTGAAGCTTTCTTT; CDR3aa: CSVEGGADSIEAFF
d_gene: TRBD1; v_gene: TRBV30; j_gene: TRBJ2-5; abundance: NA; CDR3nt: TGTGCCTGGAGCTCCTTGGTTGTGACAGGGAGAGACGAGACCCAGTACTTC; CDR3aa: CAWSSLVVTGRDETQYF
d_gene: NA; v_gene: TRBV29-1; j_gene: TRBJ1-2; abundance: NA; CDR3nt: TGCAGCGTTGAGCCCTTCGGGGAGTACGGCTACACCTTC; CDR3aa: CSVEPFGEYGYTF
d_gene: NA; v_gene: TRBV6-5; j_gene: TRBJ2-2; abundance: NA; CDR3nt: TGTGCCAGCAGTTACTCGAGTTACGGGGAGCTGTTTTTT; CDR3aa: CASSYSSYGELFF
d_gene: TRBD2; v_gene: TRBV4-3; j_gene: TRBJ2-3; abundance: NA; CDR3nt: TGCGCCAGCAGCCAAGCGGGAGGTTCAGATACGCAGTATTTT; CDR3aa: CASSQAGGSDTQYF
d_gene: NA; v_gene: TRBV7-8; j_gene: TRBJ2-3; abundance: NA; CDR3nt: TGTGCCAGCAGCTTATTCGGGCCGGATACGCAGTATTTT; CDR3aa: CASSLFGPDTQYF
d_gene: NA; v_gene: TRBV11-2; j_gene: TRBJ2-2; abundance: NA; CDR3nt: TGTGCCAGCAGCTTTAGGGGCCTGAACACCGGGGAGCTGTTTTTT; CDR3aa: CASSFRGLNTGELFF
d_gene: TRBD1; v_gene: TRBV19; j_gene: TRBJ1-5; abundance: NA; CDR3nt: TGTGCCAGTAGTATTGGACAGGGAAAGCCCCAGCATTTT; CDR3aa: CASSIGQGKPQHF
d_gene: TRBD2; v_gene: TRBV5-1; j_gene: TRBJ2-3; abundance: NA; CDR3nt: TGCGCCAGCAGCGCCCTGGGCGGGGGGCTCCGGGATACGCAGTATTTT; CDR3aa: CASSALGGGLRDTQYF
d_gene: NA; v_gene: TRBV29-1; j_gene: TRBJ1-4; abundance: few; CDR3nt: TGCAGCGTTTATGAACAGGAGGGAAAACTGTTTTTT; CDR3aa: CSVYEQEGKLFF
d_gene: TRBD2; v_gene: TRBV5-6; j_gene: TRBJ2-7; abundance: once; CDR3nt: TGTGCCAGCAGCCACGGGACTAGCGGGGCCTACGAGCAGTACTTC; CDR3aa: CASSHGTSGAYEQYF
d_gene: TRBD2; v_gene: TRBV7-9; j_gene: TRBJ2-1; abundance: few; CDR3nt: TGTGCCAGCAGCTCCCCCGGACTAGCGGCCTCCTGGTTCTTC; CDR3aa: CASSSPGLAASWFF
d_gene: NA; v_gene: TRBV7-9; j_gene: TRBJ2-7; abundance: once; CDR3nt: TGTGCCAGCAGCTTAGACAGCCTCTACGAGCAGTACTTC; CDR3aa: CASSLDSLYEQYF
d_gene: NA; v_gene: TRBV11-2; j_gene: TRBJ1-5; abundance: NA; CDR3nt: TGTGCCAGCAGCTTAGATCTGGATCAGCCCCAGCATTTT; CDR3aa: CASSLDLDQPQHF
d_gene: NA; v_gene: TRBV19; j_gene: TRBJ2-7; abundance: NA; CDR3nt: TGTGCCAGTAGTCAGAGGGACCGCTACGAGCAGTACTTC; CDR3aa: CASSQRDRYEQYF
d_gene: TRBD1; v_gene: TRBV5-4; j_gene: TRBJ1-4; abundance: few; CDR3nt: TGTGCCAGCGCGGACAGGGGGCGGGAGGAAAAACTGTTTTTT; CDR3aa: CASADRGREEKLFF
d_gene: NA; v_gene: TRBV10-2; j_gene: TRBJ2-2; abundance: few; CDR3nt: TGCGCCAGCAGTGAGTCGTCCTCCAAATTGAACACCGGGGAGCTGTTTTTT; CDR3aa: CASSESSSKLNTGELFF
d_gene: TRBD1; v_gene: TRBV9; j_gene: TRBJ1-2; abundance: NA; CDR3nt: TGTGCCAGCAGCGTAGGACTGGGACAGGGGGATGGCTACACCTTC; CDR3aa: CASSVGLGQGDGYTF
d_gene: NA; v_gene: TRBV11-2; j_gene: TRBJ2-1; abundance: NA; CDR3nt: TGTGCCAGCAGCTTAGTAGGGACAAGGAGCTCCTACAATGAGCAGTTCTTC; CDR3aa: CASSLVGTRSSYNEQFF
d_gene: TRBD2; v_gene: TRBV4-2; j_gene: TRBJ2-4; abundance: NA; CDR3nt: TGTGCCAGCAGCCACACCGGGACTAGCGGGGGGGCTGGCAAAAACATTCAGTACTTC; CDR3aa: CASSHTGTSGGAGKNIQYF
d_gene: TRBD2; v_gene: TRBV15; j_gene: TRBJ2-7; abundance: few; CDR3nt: TGTGCCACCAGCAACACCGGGGGGGTACGGGAGCAGTACTTC; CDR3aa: CATSNTGGVREQYF
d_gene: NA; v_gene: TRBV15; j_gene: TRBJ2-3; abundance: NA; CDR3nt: TGTGCCACCAGCAGAGGAGCAGGGGACACAGATACGCAGTATTTT; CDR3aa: CATSRGAGDTDTQYF
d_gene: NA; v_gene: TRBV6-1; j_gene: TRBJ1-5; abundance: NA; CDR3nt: TGTGCCAGCACAGGGCGGAGCAATCAGCCCCAGCATTTT; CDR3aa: CASTGRSNQPQHF
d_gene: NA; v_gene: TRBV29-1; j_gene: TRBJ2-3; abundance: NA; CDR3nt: TGCAGCGTCGAGACATCCTCTAGCACAGATACGCAGTATTTT; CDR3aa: CSVETSSSTDTQYF
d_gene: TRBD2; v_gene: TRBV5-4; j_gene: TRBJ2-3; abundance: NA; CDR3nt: TGTGCCAGCAGTAGACGGGGGGTCCACACAGATACGCAGTATTTT; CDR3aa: CASSRRGVHTDTQYF
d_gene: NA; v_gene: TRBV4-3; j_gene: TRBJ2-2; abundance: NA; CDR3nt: TGCGCCAGCAGCCAAGAAGGGAGGAGATTGCCCCCCGGGGAGCTGTTTTTT; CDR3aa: CASSQEGRRLPPGELFF
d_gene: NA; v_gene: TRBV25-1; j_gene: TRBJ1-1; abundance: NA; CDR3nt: TGTGCCAGCATGGACGGTGGGACTGAAGCTTTCTTT; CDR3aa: CASMDGGTEAFF